The clone carrying this T cell receptor beta chain turned up a few times. The antigen is undetermined. These data belong to a study of CD8+ T cells in alopecia areata. Study as a whole: The authors scored treated patients' severity by affected scalp percentage.

RNA was extracted and reverse transcribed into cDNA as the sequencing template. Clones were sequenced by immunoSEQ multiplex PCR, and TCRdb holds only the in-frame ones, with some missing. The sample records approximately 180,000 clones, roughly 50% being singletons. Sample treatment: oral pan-JAK inhibitor, 5-10 mg twice daily. Study observations and caveats: There were many expanded lesional clones persisting in scalp and blood during tofacitinib. Patients showed less clear TCR sequence sharing than mice, possibly partly because of HLA diversity. Clonality was higher in lesional than normal scalp, especially in alopecia totalis/universalis.

The source was CD8+ T cells sorted from blood, collected at week 24, from a patient treated with tofacitinib. The clonotype was recovered from a human donor with alopecia areata.

The CDR3 loop is CASSLLAGALNEQFF. The DNA for the CDR3 is TGTGCCAGCAGCTTATTAGCGGGGGCCCTCAATGAGCAGTTCTTC. The V and J genes are TRBV7-3 and TRBJ2-1; 9 bases fit TRBD2. Looked up from germline, CDR1 is SGHTA and CDR2 is FQGTGA. V was pared by 2 bases and J by 6 bases, with 5 bases of the junction left unmatched. This CDR3 has 15 residues.